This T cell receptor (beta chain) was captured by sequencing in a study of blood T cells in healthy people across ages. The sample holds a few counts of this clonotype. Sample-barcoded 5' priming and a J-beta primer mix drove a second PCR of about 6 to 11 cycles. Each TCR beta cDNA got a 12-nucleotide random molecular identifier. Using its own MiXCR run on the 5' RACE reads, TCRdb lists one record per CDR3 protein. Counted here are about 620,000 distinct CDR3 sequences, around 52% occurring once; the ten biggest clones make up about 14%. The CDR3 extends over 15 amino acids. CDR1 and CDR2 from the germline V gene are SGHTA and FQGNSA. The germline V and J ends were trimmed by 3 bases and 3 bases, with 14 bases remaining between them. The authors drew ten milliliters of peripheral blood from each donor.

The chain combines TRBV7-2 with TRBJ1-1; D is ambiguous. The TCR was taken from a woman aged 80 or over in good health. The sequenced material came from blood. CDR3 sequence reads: CASSFLGNLDTEAFF. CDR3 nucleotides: TGTGCCAGCAGCTTTTTGGGAAATTTGGACACTGAAGCTTTCTTT.